A selection of T cell receptor beta chains follows, all from one sample in a study of cytomegalovirus exposure and HLA in healthy donors. TCRdb's table, derived via immunoSEQ multiplex PCR, lists solely in-frame clones and lacks some. The repertoire includes 70,000 to 95,000 clones, around three quarters of them detected once, and 0.8% to 1.1% sits in the top ten. Material for sequencing was PBMCs. The source is a male donor in good health and CMV-seronegative. CDR3s include the opening cysteine and the closing phenylalanine or tryptophan. The D gene is left open where the match is weak. Size values are once, few and many counts, or a class for expanded clones, and some rows have none.

CDR3aa: CASSLGPLPGNQPQHF
CDR3nt: TGTGCCAGCAGTTTGGGCCCCCTCCCGGGAAATCAGCCCCAGCATTTT
j_gene: TRBJ1-5
v_gene: TRBV6-5
d_gene: -
len: 16
abundance: -

CDR3aa: CASSEGGPRTRVHF
CDR3nt: TGTGCCAGCAGTGAAGGTGGCCCTCGGACACGCGTCCACTTT
j_gene: TRBJ1-6
v_gene: TRBV6-1
d_gene: -
len: 14
abundance: -

CDR3aa: CASSLEGTGRRRGQYF
CDR3nt: TGTGCCAGCAGCCTAGAAGGGACAGGGCGACGGAGAGGGCAGTATTTT
j_gene: TRBJ2-3
v_gene: TRBV11-2
d_gene: TRBD1
len: 16
abundance: -

CDR3aa: CASSGTAGANVLTF
CDR3nt: TGTGCCAGCAGTGGGACAGCTGGGGCCAACGTCCTGACTTTC
j_gene: TRBJ2-6
v_gene: TRBV6-1
d_gene: -
len: 14
abundance: -

CDR3aa: CASRRTSGTQYF
CDR3nt: TGTGCCAGCAGACGGACTAGCGGGACCCAGTACTTC
j_gene: TRBJ2-5
v_gene: TRBV7-2
d_gene: TRBD2
len: 12
abundance: -

CDR3aa: CASSIRGNTEAFF
CDR3nt: TGTGCCAGCAGTATAAGGGGGAACACTGAAGCTTTCTTT
j_gene: TRBJ1-1
v_gene: TRBV6-6
d_gene: -
len: 13
abundance: -

CDR3aa: CASSLVVGVEETQYF
CDR3nt: TGCGCCAGCAGCTTGGTTGTGGGAGTAGAAGAGACCCAGTACTTC
j_gene: TRBJ2-5
v_gene: TRBV5-1
d_gene: -
len: 15
abundance: -

CDR3aa: CASSYGDRPYEQYF
CDR3nt: TGTGCCAGCAGTTACGGAGACAGGCCCTACGAGCAGTACTTC
j_gene: TRBJ2-7
v_gene: TRBV6-5
d_gene: -
len: 14
abundance: -

CDR3aa: CASSVGGDSGRGNEQFF
CDR3nt: TGTGCCAGCAGCGTAGGAGGGGATAGCGGGAGGGGTAATGAGCAGTTCTTC
j_gene: TRBJ2-1
v_gene: TRBV9
d_gene: TRBD2
len: 17
abundance: -

CDR3aa: CASRSYRGGEGGYGYTF
CDR3nt: TGTGCCAGCAGATCATACAGGGGTGGTGAGGGTGGCTATGGCTACACCTTC
j_gene: TRBJ1-2
v_gene: TRBV28
d_gene: TRBD1
len: 17
abundance: once